The 15 T cell receptor beta chains given below trace back to one sample, sequenced in a study of patients and donors after allogeneic stem cell transplantation. TCRdb fed the RT-PCR reads into MiXCR, producing one record per CDR3 protein. The sample holds roughly 190,000 distinct CDR3 sequences, around two fifths seen once. Source material: blood, either unsorted or a sorted T cell fraction (not recorded which). The receptors shown here come from a human donor who was either an allogeneic HSCT recipient or a stem cell or donor lymphocyte infusion donor (not recorded which). It is not recorded whose cells these are; they may come from a transplant donor.

The chain uses TRBV12-3 or TRBV12-4 and TRBJ2-5, with D possibly being TRBD1 (5 bases). The CDR3 has 14 amino acids. V was cut by 0 bases and J by 6 bases, with 11 bases left in between. The CDR3 DNA sequence: TGTGCCAGCAGTTTAGCGGGGCTAGAACAGACCCAGTACTTC. As protein: CASSLAGLEQTQYF.

This clonotype was counted a single time. The V gene is TRBV15, the J gene TRBJ2-3, with 9 nucleotides matching TRBD2. CDR1 is LNHNV and CDR2 is YYDKDF in the germline V gene (reference sequence). This CDR3 is 16 amino acids long. The J segment lost 3 bases and the V segment lost 2 bases, leaving 6 bases of the junction unmatched. As DNA, the CDR3 is TGTGCCACCAGCAGACCACCTAGCGGGGAAACAGATACGCAGTATTTT. This gives the protein CATSRPPSGETDTQYF. The variable domain in full, completed from reference TRBV15 and TRBJ2-3, reads DAMVIQNPRYQVTQFGKPVTLSCSQTLNHNVMYWYQQKSSQAPKLLFHYYDKDFNNEADTPDNFQSRRPNTSFCFLDIRSPGLGDTAMYLCATSRPPSGETDTQYFGPGTRLTVL.

The chain combines TRBV6-5 with TRBJ1-3; 9 positions match TRBD1. The CDR3 has 15 amino acids. The V gene's germline CDR1 is MNHEY and CDR2 SVGAGI. Trimming removed 6 bases from V and 5 bases from J; junction bases left unmatched: 8. The CDR3 region is CASRLAGTGRNTIYF. CDR3 in DNA: TGTGCCAGCAGACTAGCCGGGACAGGGAGAAACACCATATATTTT.

There are a few counts of this clonotype. This chain uses TRBV21-1 with TRBJ1-2; the table's D call TRBD1 went unverified against the DNA. TRBV21-1 is deemed a pseudogene. CDR3 size: 18 residues. CDR3 bases: TGTGCCAGCAGCAAAGCCCCCGGGACCCCGGAGGACAACTATGGCTACACCTTC. Translated, it gives CASSKAPGTPEDNYGYTF.

The chain recombines TRBV6-5 with TRBJ1-5; D is possibly TRBD1 (6 bases). Trimming removed 2 bases at V and 0 bases at J, with 11 bases between. CDR1 is MNHEY, CDR2 SVGAGI, per germline. The CDR3 has 16 amino acids. The CDR3 DNA reads TGTGCCAGCAGTTACGACAGGTTGTATAGCAATCAGCCCCAGCATTTT. It specifies CASSYDRLYSNQPQHF.

This clonotype was observed a few times. This chain connects TRBV27 to TRBJ1-2; weak D call: TRBD1 (6 bases). Germline assignment: CDR1 MNHEY and CDR2 SMNVEV (reference sequence). V dropped 3 bases and J dropped 4 bases, with 18 bases sitting between them. CDR3 size: 16 residues. The CDR3 DNA is TGTGCCAGCAGTTTCGCGCCAGGGGCTGGAAGCTATGGCTACACCTTC. This codes for CASSFAPGAGSYGYTF.

This clonotype was seen only a few times. V gene TRBV7-8 combines with J gene TRBJ1-1, with a possible D match to TRBD1 (5 bases). The V end was cut by 5 bases, the J end by 5 bases, with 18 bases between. Germline CDR1 is SGHVS and CDR2 is FQNEAQ. This CDR3 is built from 15 residues. CDR3 nucleotides: TGTGCCAGCAGCCGTCTGGTTTTGGGGCGGACTGAAGCTTTCTTT. This codes for CASSRLVLGRTEAFF. The full variable domain, with the rest looked up from reference TRBV7-8 and TRBJ1-1, is GAGVSQSPRYKVAKRGQDVALRCDPISGHVSLFWYQQALGQGPEFLTYFQNEAQLDKSGLPSDRFFAERPEGSVSTLKIQRTQQEDSAVYLCASSRLVLGRTEAFFGQGTRLTVV.

This clonotype was counted between two and nine times. The chain couples TRBV4-2 to TRBJ1-1; D possibly corresponds to TRBD1 (6 bases). The CDR3 extends over 17 amino acids. Trimming removed 0 bases from V and 7 bases from J, with 21 bases in between. Germline values: CDR1 LGHNA, CDR2 YNFKEQ. In DNA form, the CDR3 reads TGTGCCAGCAGCCAAGATGGGTTAAGGGGGTGGGGTGGTGAAGCTTTCTTT. This sequence encodes CASSQDGLRGWGGEAFF.

This chain links TRBV5-1 with TRBJ1-1; D call uncertain. The germline gives CDR1 SGHRS, CDR2 YFSETQ. CDR3 length equals 13 residues. The ends were cut back, 0 bases at V and 1 base at J, with 4 bases in the middle. The CDR3 reads CASSLATNTEAFF. In nucleotides, the CDR3 is TGCGCCAGCAGCTTGGCCACGAACACTGAAGCTTTCTTT.

The chain has TRBV9 and TRBJ2-1; 7 nucleotides line up with TRBD2. The V segment lost 3 bases and the J segment 7 bases; nucleotides outside the gene matches: 7. The CDR3 runs to 14 residues. Germline V gene lookup returns CDR1 SGDLS and CDR2 YYNGEE. The CDR3 reads CASSGDYMLNEQFF. The CDR3 DNA follows: TGTGCCAGCAGCGGGGACTATATGTTGAATGAGCAGTTCTTC.

CDR3 in DNA: TGCAGCGTTGAACTTAGGACTAGCGGCTACGAGCAGTACTTC. This gives the protein CSVELRTSGYEQYF. The chain links TRBV29-1 to TRBJ2-7; the match to TRBD2 covers 10 bases. The CDR3 sequence is 14 residues long. Germline assignment: CDR1 SQVTM and CDR2 ANQGSEA. The trim removed 2 bases at V and 3 bases at J, leaving 4 bases unmatched.

The chain has TRBV24-1 and TRBJ1-1; possibly TRBD1 for D (6 bases). With 3 bases removed from V and 6 bases from J, the gap between germline ends came to 10 bases. The CDR3 is made up of 13 amino acids. The V gene's germline CDR1 is KGHDR and CDR2 SFDVKD. CDR3 coding DNA: TGTGCCACCAGTGATGACAGACAGGCTGAAGCTTTCTTT. This translates into CATSDDRQAEAFF.

The CDR3 DNA is TGTGCCAGCAGTCTAGATCAACGGTGGGCCGGTCCCTACGAGCAGTACTTC. It is translated as CASSLDQRWAGPYEQYF. J is TRBJ2-7 and V is TRBV12-3 or TRBV12-4; D unclear. Deletions cut 5 bases from V and 2 bases from J, with 22 bases between. This CDR3 is built from 17 residues.

The rearrangement links TRBV7-2 to TRBJ2-1, with 10 nucleotides matching TRBD2. The J segment lost 8 bases and the V segment lost 0 bases, leaving 13 bases of the junction unmatched. The CDR3 contains 18 residues. Germline-derived CDR1 and CDR2 are SGHTA and FQGNSA. CDR3 loop: CASSLASSSGRNSHEQFF. Written as DNA, the CDR3 is TGTGCCAGCAGCTTAGCATCGTCTAGCGGGAGAAACTCCCATGAGCAGTTCTTC.

The chain links TRBV9 to TRBJ2-1, with 11 bases matching TRBD2. V shed 3 bases, J shed 4 bases, and the junction held 6 bases outside the gene matches. The CDR3 has 16 amino acids. Looked up from germline, CDR1 is SGDLS and CDR2 is YYNGEE. This CDR3 is CASSAGTSGAYNEQFF. The CDR3 DNA reads TGTGCCAGCAGCGCTGGGACTAGCGGAGCATACAATGAGCAGTTCTTC.